The source of this TCR beta chain is a study of cytomegalovirus exposure and HLA in healthy donors. Study background: The 90 to 150 validation repertoires, a later analysis reported, used the same platform as the roughly 660 repertoires from the first cohort. Study outcomes and limitations: Listed as cytomegalovirus-associated were around 160 TCR beta chains. It was confirmed in vitro that three of the CMV-associated chains were specific for CMV antigens. According to a later analysis, TCR clusters from the first cohort tended to co-occur in the approximately 130 validation repertoires.

A remark on this clone: Its matching antigen is unknown.

Clones were sequenced by immunoSEQ multiplex PCR, and TCRdb holds only the in-frame ones, with some missing. The data hold approximately 300,000 clones, with 70% to 90% observed a single time. Sequencing was carried out using PBMCs. This receptor was taken from a woman younger than 30 in good health and CMV-seronegative.

CDR3 DNA sequence: TGTGCCAGCAGTTTAGGGGGACGACAGGGGAGGGCCTATGGCTACACCTTC. Translating gives CASSLGGRQGRAYGYTF. This chain connects TRBV28 to TRBJ1-2, with 8 bases identical to TRBD1. The V and J ends lost 2 bases and 4 bases, in that order; junction bases with no gene match: 12. Germline lookup yields CDR1 MDHEN and CDR2 SYDVKM. CDR3 length equals 17 residues.